This T cell receptor (beta chain) was identified in a study of regulatory T cells in long-lasting Graves disease. CDR3 regions were amplified by Arm-PCR using iRepertoire HTBI primers to build TCR beta libraries. One entry per CDR3 protein results from TCRdb running MiXCR on the multiplex PCR reads. Of 580,000 or so distinct CDR3 sequences in the sample, approximately 16% are singletons; the top ten hold more than 10%. Time point of the sample: newly diagnosed GD, antithyroid drugs for less than 3 months. After RNA was extracted from PBMCs, the TCR library was made from it. This sample also belongs to another study, concerning T cells in Graves' hyperthyroidism and ophthalmopathy.

This TCR was sampled from a man aged 18 to 30 with Graves disease. This sample comprised peripheral blood mononuclear cells (PBMCs), obtained at new diagnosis, from a patient treated with antithyroid drugs.

CDR3 in amino acids: CSARVRPSGSAGELFF. DNA for the CDR3: TGCAGTGCTAGAGTTCGGCCTAGCGGGAGTGCCGGGGAGCTGTTTTTT. V usage is TRBV20-1 and J usage is TRBJ2-2; 10 bases agree with TRBD2. The V segment lost 1 base and the J segment 6 bases; nucleotides outside the gene matches: 8. CDR1 and CDR2 (germline): DFQATT, SNEGSKA (reference sequence). The CDR3 loop spans 16 amino acids.